Reported below is one TCR beta chain. This specimen belongs to a study of blood T cell repertoires in COVID-19. Study at large: Acute and convalescent COVID-19 samples came from the United States, Italy and Spain. Sources were T cells, B-cell-depleted T cells, or PBMCs; the material itself was cDNA or gDNA.

CDR3 length: 16 amino acids. Trimming shortened V by 5 bases and J by 0 bases, and 18 bases separated the two germline ends. Per germline, CDR1 SGHRS and CDR2 YFSETQ. Measured with immunoSEQ multiplex PCR; TCRdb has only the in-frame clones, and not every one. This sample carries some 250,000 clones, around nine tenths of them seen once, and the ten largest clones take about 5%. The sequenced sample consisted of peripheral blood. This receptor was obtained from a woman between 55 and 75 years old with COVID-19, enrolled during active disease. The chain combines TRBV5-1 with TRBJ2-7; possible D gene TRBD1, 6 bases. The CDR3 DNA reads as TGCGCCAGCAGTCGTTCCGGGACACGTAACTCCTACGAGCAGTACTTC. Its protein is CASSRSGTRNSYEQYF. Using reference TRBV5-1 and TRBJ2-7 for the parts outside the CDR3, the full variable domain is KAGVTQTPRYLIKTRGQQVTLSCSPISGHRSVSWYQQTPGQGLQFLFEYFSETQRNKGNFPGRFSGRQFSNSRSEMNVSTLELGDSALYLCASSRSGTRNSYEQYFGPGTRLTVT.